The 2 T cell receptor beta chains below come from one sample, sequenced in a study of CD8 T cells in Susac syndrome. After extraction with the RNeasy kit, roughly 0.45 to 1 ug of the RNA was reverse transcribed using random hexamers. Each CDR3 protein gets one entry after TCRdb re-called the immunoSEQ multiplex PCR reads with MiXCR. Among about 120,000 distinct CDR3 sequences listed, approximately 96% were seen once. The specimen was CD8+ T cells from PBMCs. All receptors derive from a human donor with Susac syndrome.

This chain connects TRBV4-2 to TRBJ2-7; 7 bases are a match to TRBD1. V was clipped by 4 bases and J by 2 bases; unmatched bases: 5. CDR3 length: 14 residues. Germline V lookup: CDR1 LGHNA, CDR2 YNFKEQ. CDR3: CASSPWTGTYEQYF. The CDR3 region has the DNA TGTGCCAGCAGCCCATGGACAGGAACCTACGAGCAGTACTTC.

The V gene is TRBV6-2 or TRBV6-3, the J gene TRBJ1-1; maybe TRBD1 (5 bases). The germline gives CDR1 MNHEY, CDR2 SVGEGT. The CDR3 covers 12 residues. V lost 2 bases and J lost 7, with 8 bases in between. The DNA of the CDR3 is TGTGCCAGCAGTTACGTGGGGGATGAAGCTTTCTTT. As protein: CASSYVGDEAFF.